This record covers a single TCR beta chain. The data were taken from a study of blood T cell repertoires in COVID-19. Study information: Sample material is recorded as cDNA or gDNA derived from T cells, B-cell-depleted T cells, or PBMCs.

Some clones are missing from TCRdb's copy, which holds only in-frame ones; the method was immunoSEQ multiplex PCR. This sample has under 95,000 clones, with about nine tenths found just once. CDR1 is SQVTM, CDR2 ANQGSEA, per germline. The CDR3 contains 14 residues. V was pared by 5 bases and J by 5 bases, with 4 bases of the junction left unmatched. The chain combines TRBV29-1 with TRBJ2-1; 12 bases match TRBD1. Specimen: peripheral blood. This receptor was taken from a man aged 50 to 60 with COVID-19, enrolled during active disease. The CDR3 spells CSVQGQGADNEQFF. The CDR3 nucleotides read TGCAGCGTTCAGGGACAGGGGGCCGACAATGAGCAGTTCTTC.